This T cell receptor (beta chain) appears in the sequencing data of a study of T cell responses to AZD1222 COVID-19 vaccine. Regarding the study as a whole: Mostly white British, mostly female donors; authors suggested clonal diversity may be underestimated. Baseline serology detected seropositivity in only a handful of AZD1222 recipients.

A note on this clone: The antigen is unknown. Other DNA sequences of this sample code for an identical CDR3.

Data came from immunoSEQ multiplex PCR; TCRdb stores just in-frame clones and leaves some out. The data contain around 83,000 clones, about 92% of them singletons. The receptor was isolated from an adult in good health. The sample here was peripheral blood, taken on day 0 of AZD1222 vaccination.

The CDR3, as DNA: TGTGCCAGCAGTTACACAACTAGCGGGTCCTACAATGAGCAGTTCTTC. Residues: CASSYTTSGSYNEQFF. The chain uses TRBV6-5 and TRBJ2-1, with 9 bases matching TRBD2. The CDR3 spans 16 residues. CDR1 is MNHEY, CDR2 SVGAGI, per germline. Trimming took 2 bases from V and 1 from J; bases not matched to a gene: 3.